These 26 T cell receptor beta chains originate from one sample sequenced in a study of glioma-infiltrating T cells. Using RNA template, CDR3s of TCR alpha and beta were amplified with iRepertoire arm-PCR. In TCRdb, the multiplex PCR reads were re-called with MiXCR into one record per CDR3 protein. The data contain over 80,000 distinct CDR3 sequences, roughly 40% of them singletons. The sequenced sample was glioma tissue, nonneoplastic brain tissue, or PBMCs (not recorded which). All receptors derive from a human donor with low-grade glioma or glioblastoma, undergoing nonglioma brain surgery, or in good health (not recorded which).

About this clonotype: This clone may be a read error of a much larger clone one base away. The chain recombines TRBV18 with TRBJ2-1, with D maybe TRBD2 (6 bases). Looked up from germline, CDR1 is KGHSH and CDR2 is LQKENI. This CDR3 comprises 13 residues. Trimming removed 1 base from V and 8 bases from J, with 9 bases in between. The CDR3 region is CASSPQRRDEQFF. In DNA, the CDR3 is TGTGCCAGCTCACCACAGAGGAGGGATGAGCAGTTCTTC.

Regarding this clonotype: A much larger clone differs from this one at a single base, so this may be a read error. The chain has TRBV5-1 and TRBJ2-1, with 10 bases matching TRBD2. V trimming: 6 bases; J trimming: 8 bases; junction bases outside the gene matches: 17. Looked up from germline, CDR1 is SGHRS and CDR2 is YFSETQ. The CDR3 runs 17 residues. In DNA, the CDR3 is TGCGCCAGCAACCTCCAGACAAGCGGGGGGGCTTCAGATGAGCAGTTCTTC. Amino acids: CASNLQTSGGASDEQFF.

This clonotype was picked up many times. The chain uses TRBV11-2 and TRBJ1-2; D possibly corresponds to TRBD1 (5 bases). V shed 1 base and J shed 4 bases, with 10 bases lying between them. Germline-derived CDR1 and CDR2 are SGHAT and FQNNGV. The CDR3 sequence is 14 residues long. CDR3 coding DNA: TGTGCCAGCAGCTTAGGCTTGGGACTCTATGGCTACACCTTC. The encoded protein is CASSLGLGLYGYTF.

Ten or more counts support this clonotype. This could be a read error, since a much larger clone is one nucleotide away. The missing conserved phenylalanine or tryptophan at the end of this CDR3 makes a read error likely. The gene calls are TRBV6-1 and TRBJ1-4; D is uncertain. CDR3 length: 12 amino acids. V was cut by 0 bases and J by 10 bases, with 6 bases left in between. Germline loops: CDR1 MNHNS, CDR2 SASEGT. The CDR3 region is CASSEAWGKLFL. The CDR3 DNA is TGTGCCAGCAGTGAAGCCTGGGGAAAACTGTTTCTT.

This clonotype was found many times. This chain connects TRBV24-1 to TRBJ2-1, with 9 bases aligning to TRBD1. This CDR3 is 14 amino acids long. Losses at the gene ends were 7 bases for V and 5 bases for J; bases not matched to a gene: 5. The germline V gene has CDR1 KGHDR and CDR2 SFDVKD. The CDR3 nucleotides are TGTGCCACCAGACCGGACAGGGGCCACAATGAGCAGTTCTTC. Its protein product is CATRPDRGHNEQFF.

On this clonotype itself: An end of the junction does not agree with germline; a read error may underlie this. V gene TRBV7-2 combines with J gene TRBJ1-4; 7 nucleotides align to TRBD1. Germline V CDR1 and CDR2: SGHTA, FQGNSA. This CDR3 contains 16 residues. The CDR3 coding sequence is TGTGCCAGCAGCGCGGGAACAGGGGTCTCAAATGAAAAGCTGTTTTTT. Encoded protein: CASSAGTGVSNEKLFF. Complete variable domain (other parts from reference TRBV7-2 and TRBJ1-4): GAGVSQSPSNKVTEKGKDVELRCDPISGHTALYWYRQSLGQGLEFLIYFQGNSAPDKSGLPSDRFSAERTGGSVSTLTIQRTQQEDSAVYLCASSAGTGVSNEKLFFGSGTQLSVL.

This clonotype has a count of ten or more. The V and J genes are TRBV28 and TRBJ2-1, with D possibly being TRBD2 (5 bases). Germline CDR1 and CDR2: MDHEN and SYDVKM. CDR3 length equals 12 residues. Trimming removed 4 bases at V and 12 bases at J, with 13 bases between. The CDR3 sequence: CASSSDLPRQFF. The CDR3 DNA sequence: TGTGCCAGCAGTTCGGACTTACCCCGGCAGTTCTTC. The full variable domain, its missing parts supplied by reference TRBV28 and TRBJ2-1, is DVKVTQSSRYLVKRTGEKVFLECVQDMDHENMFWYRQDPGLGLRLIYFSYDVKMKEKGDIPEGYSVSREKKERFSLILESASTNQTSMYLCASSSDLPRQFFGPGTRLTVL.

This clonotype was recorded at least ten times. The gene calls are TRBV10-3 and TRBJ2-7; maybe TRBD1 (6 bases). Between the trimmed V and J ends, which lost 0 bases and 5 bases, there was a span of 11 bases. CDR1 is ENHRY, CDR2 SYGVKD, per germline. This CDR3 spans 14 amino acids. CDR3: CAISESRGSDEQYF. The CDR3 coding sequence is TGTGCCATCAGTGAGTCTAGGGGGTCCGACGAGCAGTACTTC.

The chain recombines TRBV6-1 with TRBJ2-5; tentatively, D is TRBD1 or TRBD2 (5 bases each). This CDR3 has 11 amino acids. V was pared by 10 bases and J by 7 bases, with 13 bases between. The germline gives CDR1 MNHNS, CDR2 SASEGT. The CDR3 spells CANGAGGTQYF. The DNA of the CDR3 is TGTGCCAACGGGGCCGGCGGGACCCAGTACTTC.

Ten or more counts support this clonotype. The V call is TRBV20-1, the J call TRBJ2-4; 9 nucleotides line up with TRBD2. From germline, CDR1 is DFQATT and CDR2 SNEGSKA (reference sequence). The CDR3 covers 14 residues. The J segment lost 5 bases and the V segment lost 7 bases, leaving 9 bases of the junction unmatched. In DNA form, the CDR3 reads TGCAGTGTTACAAAAGCGGGGGGCCAAAACATTCAGTACTTC. Encoded protein: CSVTKAGGQNIQYF.

This clonotype has a count of ten or more. The chain uses TRBV29-1 and TRBJ1-1; no clear D gene. The V gene's germline CDR1 is SQVTM and CDR2 ANQGSEA. The CDR3 is 12 amino acids. V gave up 3 bases and J gave up 1 base, with 6 bases separating them. The CDR3 nucleotides are TGCAGCGTTGAGAGGCAGAACACTGAAGCTTTCTTT. Amino acids: CSVERQNTEAFF.

In this sample, this clonotype turned up a few times. Since a much larger clone is just one base distant, this may be a read error. The rearrangement joins TRBV7-6 to TRBJ2-1; 8 bases agree with TRBD2. Per germline, CDR1 SGHVS and CDR2 FNYEAQ. Trimming removed 5 bases from V and 4 bases from J; junction bases left unmatched: 10. The CDR3 is 16 residues long. CDR3 sequence (DNA): TGTGCCAGCAGCACGAGGACTAGCTCGTCATACAATGAGCAGTTCTTC. Protein sequence: CASSTRTSSSYNEQFF.

At least ten counts were recorded for this clonotype. The chain joins TRBV7-8 to TRBJ2-1, with 10 positions matching TRBD1. The CDR3 spans 15 residues. V shed 5 bases and J 9 bases; nucleotides not matched to a gene: 10. Germline V gene sequence: CDR1 SGHVS, CDR2 FQNEAQ. CDR3 region: CASSRRDRGSGEQFF. CDR3 bases: TGTGCCAGCAGCCGCCGGGACAGGGGAAGCGGTGAGCAGTTCTTC.

Concerning this clonotype: The junction and the germline gene differ at one end; a read error may be behind it. The chain links TRBV4-1 to TRBJ1-1; unclear D gene. Germline CDR1 reads MGHRA; CDR2 reads YSYEKL. This CDR3 has 13 amino acids. CDR3 in DNA: TGCGCCAGCAGCCAAGAAGCGGAGTTTGAAGCTCCTTTT. Protein product: CASSQEAEFEAPF.

This clonotype was counted between two and nine times. V and J are TRBV5-6 and TRBJ2-5, with D perhaps assigned TRBD1 or TRBD2 (5 bases each). V lost 2 bases to trimming and J lost 5 bases, with 13 bases between them. The CDR3 is 14 residues long. Germline V lookup: CDR1 SGHDT, CDR2 YYEEEE. CDR3 region: CASSFPDGAETQYF. The CDR3 coding sequence is TGTGCCAGCAGCTTCCCGGACGGGGCGGAGACCCAGTACTTC.

This clonotype was counted ten times or more. The V gene is TRBV29-1, the J gene TRBJ2-3; D remains ambiguous. V lost 4 bases and J lost 2, with 10 bases in between. CDR1 is SQVTM, CDR2 ANQGSEA, per germline. This CDR3 comprises 13 residues. CDR3 residues: CSVAWDFTDTQYF. The DNA of the CDR3 is TGCAGCGTTGCCTGGGATTTCACAGATACGCAGTATTTT.

On this clonotype: Given a much more abundant clone one base away, this may be a read error. The J gene is TRBJ1-3, the V gene TRBV12-3 or TRBV12-4, with D unclear. This CDR3 region has 12 residues. V was trimmed by 7 bases and J by 4 bases, leaving 8 bases between them. CDR3 in amino acids: CASNRRGNTIYF. CDR3 DNA sequence: TGTGCCAGCAACCGCAGGGGAAACACCATATATTTT.

The chain is built from TRBV20-1 and TRBJ2-4; D is undetermined. The ends were cut back, 5 bases at V and 6 bases at J, with 11 bases in the middle. This CDR3 is 12 amino acids long. Germline CDR1 is DFQATT and CDR2 is SNEGSKA (reference sequence). In DNA form, the CDR3 reads TGCAGTGCTTGGATGGTCGGAAACATTCAGTACTTC. This gives the protein CSAWMVGNIQYF.

This clonotype occurred many times. This chain links TRBV2 with TRBJ1-5; no firm D call. V gave up 6 bases and J gave up 0 bases, with 9 bases separating them. In germline, CDR1 is SNHLY, CDR2 FYNNEI. The CDR3 is 14 residues long. CDR3 DNA: TGTGCCAGCAGGCAGGACCTTAGCAATCAGCCCCAGCATTTT. Protein: CASRQDLSNQPQHF.

Notes on this clonotype: Sequence at one end of the junction differs from germline and may be a read error. The genes are TRBV6-2 or TRBV6-3 and TRBJ1-1, with 11 bases matching TRBD1. Germline lookup yields CDR1 MNHEY and CDR2 SVGEGT. CDR3 length: 14 amino acids. CDR3 bases: TGTGCCAGCAGTTACGGGACAGGGGGTACTAAAGCTTCCTTT. Amino acids: CASSYGTGGTKASF.

Of note for this clonotype: With a much larger clone just one base away, this may be a read error. The rearrangement joins TRBV29-1 to TRBJ2-7; 10 bases agree with TRBD2. The CDR3 loop spans 14 amino acids. CDR1 is SQVTM, CDR2 ANQGSEA, per germline. V gave up 3 bases and J gave up 8 bases; unmatched junction bases: 10. The DNA of the CDR3 is TGCAGCGTTGATCCTAGCGGGAGCGGTAACAAGCAGTACTTC. Translation gives CSVDPSGSGNKQYF.

This clonotype was observed many times. The genes are TRBV18 and TRBJ1-1; maybe TRBD1 (5 bases). Germline loops: CDR1 KGHSH, CDR2 LQKENI. This CDR3 contains 13 residues. The V end lost 5 bases, the J end lost 3 bases, and 10 bases lay between the germline ends. The CDR3 coding sequence is TGTGCCAGCTCAACGGGGGAGTACACTGAAGCTTTCTTT. It encodes CASSTGEYTEAFF.

This clonotype has a count of ten or more. The chain uses TRBV7-2 and TRBJ2-7, with no clear D. The length of the CDR3 is 12 residues. Trimming shortened V by 5 bases and J by 2 bases, and 7 bases separated the two germline ends. Germline V gene lookup returns CDR1 SGHTA and CDR2 FQGNSA. The CDR3 DNA reads as TGTGCCAGCAGCCGCACAACCTACGAGCAGTACTTC. This encodes CASSRTTYEQYF.

Turning to this clonotype: A clone one base away is much larger, so this may be a read error. The gene calls are TRBV11-3 and TRBJ2-3; D ambiguous. The V gene's germline CDR1 is SGHNT and CDR2 YENEEA. The CDR3 contains 13 residues. The V and J ends lost 9 bases and 1 base respectively, with 11 bases between them. CDR3 residues: CARSPEGTDTQYF. Here the CDR3 DNA reads TGTGCCAGAAGCCCAGAGGGCACAGATACGCAGTATTTT. Supplemented by reference TRBV11-3 and TRBJ2-3, the full variable domain reads EAGVVQSPRYKIIEKKQPVAFWCNPISGHNTLYWYLQNLGQGPELLIRYENEEAVDDSQLPKDRFSAERLKGVDSTLKIQPAELGDSAVYLCARSPEGTDTQYFGPGTRLTVL.

The chain is built from TRBV28 and TRBJ2-1, with D perhaps being TRBD1 or TRBD2 (5 bases each). The germline gives CDR1 MDHEN, CDR2 SYDVKM. Trimming left V 2 bases short and J 12 bases short, with 14 bases between. This CDR3 comprises 13 residues. Here the CDR3 DNA reads TGTGCCAGCAGTTTAGGGGGTGCAGATACGCAGTTCTTC. Translation gives CASSLGGADTQFF.

The chain carries TRBV30 and TRBJ2-7, with D possibly TRBD2 on 5 matching bases. V lost 0 bases and J lost 9, with 21 bases in between. This CDR3 spans 15 amino acids. The germline V gene has CDR1 GTSNPN and CDR2 SVGIG (reference sequence). The CDR3 nucleotides read TGTGCCTGGAGTGTAACTTCCGTCGGGATTATGGGGCAGTACTTC. Translating it yields CAWSVTSVGIMGQYF.